The 16 T cell receptor beta chains below were found in one sample sequenced in a study of T cell responses to AZD1222 COVID-19 vaccine. The protocol was immunoSEQ multiplex PCR, while the TCRdb copy is restricted to in-frame clones and leaves out a portion. The data show 110,000 or so clones, more than 85% seen once. Material: peripheral blood, obtained 28 days after the second AZD1222 dose. The origin of the receptors is an adult who received the AZD1222 COVID-19 vaccine.

This clone showed up just a few times. The chain is built from TRBV5-4 and TRBJ2-7; 12 bases are shared with TRBD2. V was clipped by 4 bases and J by 0 bases; unmatched bases: 5. This CDR3 is built from 16 residues. Germline V gives CDR1 SGHNT, CDR2 YYREEE (reference sequence). The CDR3 DNA sequence: TGTGCCAGCAGCCCTAGCGGGGGGGCGAGCTCCTACGAGCAGTACTTC. Translated: CASSPSGGASSYEQYF.

The chain has TRBV6-5 and TRBJ2-6; the D gene is possibly TRBD1 (5 bases). This CDR3 is 15 amino acids long. Trimming stripped 8 bases from V and 0 bases from J, with 11 bases between. CDR1 and CDR2 (germline): MNHEY, SVGAGI. The CDR3 region is CASRPQGSGANVLTF. CDR3 nucleotides: TGTGCCAGCCGACCCCAGGGCTCTGGGGCCAACGTCCTGACTTTC.

The chain joins TRBV7-2 to TRBJ2-7, with no clear D. Trimming removed 8 bases at V and 0 bases at J, with 14 bases between. The CDR3 covers 14 residues. Germline CDR1 SGHTA, CDR2 FQGNSA. The CDR3 bases are TGTGCCAGCCGAACGACCAGGAGCTCCTACGAGCAGTACTTC. Its protein product is CASRTTRSSYEQYF. Full variable domain (missing parts from reference TRBV7-2 and TRBJ2-7): GAGVSQSPSNKVTEKGKDVELRCDPISGHTALYWYRQSLGQGLEFLIYFQGNSAPDKSGLPSDRFSAERTGGSVSTLTIQRTQQEDSAVYLCASRTTRSSYEQYFGPGTRLTVT.

This clone has more than one count but fewer than ten. This chain links TRBV5-1 with TRBJ1-6, with D unresolved. The CDR3 extends over 16 amino acids. Germline-derived CDR1 and CDR2 are SGHRS and YFSETQ. Trimming removed 3 bases from V and 8 bases from J, with 18 bases in between. The CDR3 region has the DNA TGCGCCAGCAGCTCCTTAGACAATCCCGGGGATTCACCCCTCCACTTT. Translating gives CASSSLDNPGDSPLHF.

The V call is TRBV10-3, the J call TRBJ2-7; D perhaps matches TRBD2 (6 bases). Trimming stripped 4 bases from V and 4 bases from J, with 8 bases between. The CDR3 consists of 12 residues. Germline V gene lookup returns CDR1 ENHRY and CDR2 SYGVKD. The CDR3 sequence is CAISVGGYEQYF. The CDR3 nucleotides read TGTGCCATCAGTGTGGGGGGATACGAGCAGTACTTC.

This chain links TRBV6-1 with TRBJ1-1, with 9 bases aligning to TRBD1. The CDR3 totals 17 residues. Germline CDR1 is MNHNS and CDR2 is SASEGT. J was trimmed by 1 base and V by 4 bases; bases with no gene match: 10. The CDR3 sequence: CASSGSGTGWGNTEAFF. The CDR3 DNA sequence: TGTGCCAGCAGTGGCTCCGGGACAGGGTGGGGGAACACTGAAGCTTTCTTT.

J is TRBJ1-6 and V is TRBV6-5, with D unclear. The germline V gene encodes CDR1 MNHEY and CDR2 SVGAGI. This CDR3 contains 13 residues. V was shortened by 0 bases and J by 9 bases, with 6 bases between the two germline ends. The CDR3 DNA follows: TGTGCCAGCAGTTACTCGGACGTTTCACCCCTCCACTTT. It encodes CASSYSDVSPLHF.

This clone has just one count. The gene calls are TRBV27 and TRBJ1-2; D unresolved. The length of the CDR3 is 17 residues. Trimming took 4 bases from V and 0 from J, leaving 18 bases between them. Per germline, CDR1 MNHEY and CDR2 SMNVEV (reference sequence). The CDR3 DNA reads as TGTGCCAGCAGTTCTTCACCGACGGCTACCTCTAACTATGGCTACACCTTC. Translated: CASSSSPTATSNYGYTF.

V and J are TRBV5-1 and TRBJ2-7; D is unresolved. The CDR3 extends over 14 amino acids. In germline, CDR1 is SGHRS, CDR2 YFSETQ. V was pared by 3 bases and J by 7 bases, with 17 bases between. The CDR3 nucleotides are TGCGCCAGCAGCTCGGCCGGGCTCCTGGGGGAGCAGTACTTC. Its translation is CASSSAGLLGEQYF.

The V call is TRBV2, the J call TRBJ1-4, with D uncertain. The germline V and J ends were trimmed by 2 bases and 10 bases, with 8 bases remaining between them. Germline V lookup: CDR1 SNHLY, CDR2 FYNNEI. The CDR3 spans 12 residues. The CDR3 DNA reads TGTGCCAGCAGTGAAAGCCCAAGAAAACTGTTTTTT. Translating gives CASSESPRKLFF.

The V gene is TRBV19, the J gene TRBJ2-7; TRBD1 matches at 9 bases. CDR3 size: 13 residues. V lost 6 bases and J lost 5; bases outside the gene matches: 5. Germline assignment: CDR1 LNHDA and CDR2 SQIVND (reference sequence). The CDR3, as DNA: TGTGCCAGTAGAGGGACAGGGATGGACGAGCAGTACTTC. Translation gives CASRGTGMDEQYF.

Concerning this clone: A junction boundary mismatches the germline segment, possibly from a read error. The chain uses TRBV3-1 (or the pseudogene TRBV3-2) and TRBJ2-5; perhaps TRBD1 as D (6 bases). Germline loops: CDR1 LGHDT, CDR2 YNNKEL (reference sequence). The CDR3 sequence is 16 residues long. CDR3 in DNA: TGTGCCAGCAGCCAAGGACAAACAGGGATCCAAGAGGCCCAGTACTTC. Amino acids: CASSQGQTGIQEAQYF.

The rearrangement links TRBV19 to TRBJ1-3; D remains ambiguous. V was cut by 10 bases and J by 0 bases, with 10 bases left in between. The germline V gene has CDR1 LNHDA and CDR2 SQIVND (reference sequence). CDR3 length: 13 residues. CDR3 DNA: TGTGCCACCGCAGAGTACTCTGGAAACACCATATATTTT. It is translated as CATAEYSGNTIYF.

CDR3: CASSPPTPDTQYF. In nucleotides, the CDR3 is TGTGCCAGTAGCCCACCAACCCCGGATACGCAGTATTTT. The rearrangement links TRBV28 to TRBJ2-3; D not resolved. Trimming left V 9 bases short and J 6 bases short, with 16 bases between. Germline CDR1 reads MDHEN; CDR2 reads SYDVKM. The CDR3 sequence is 13 residues long.

The rearrangement links TRBV30 to TRBJ1-2; 7 nucleotides agree with TRBD1. J was trimmed by 4 bases and V by 7 bases; bases with no gene match: 6. CDR1 is GTSNPN, CDR2 SVGIG, per germline (reference sequence). This CDR3 comprises 12 residues. The CDR3 sequence is CALRGGSYGYTF. The CDR3 bases are TGTGCCTTAAGAGGGGGCAGCTATGGCTACACCTTC.

J is TRBJ2-6 and V is TRBV10-3, with D unclear. Per the germline V gene, CDR1 is ENHRY and CDR2 is SYGVKD. The CDR3 runs to 18 residues. Trimming cost V 0 bases and J 0 bases, with 12 bases left between them. In nucleotides, the CDR3 is TGTGCCATCAGTGAGTCGAGGTTCCTAAGCTCTGGGGCCAACGTCCTGACTTTC. It specifies CAISESRFLSSGANVLTF.